The 12 T cell receptor beta chains in this list originate from one sample, sequenced in a study of blood T cells in healthy people across ages. Primers used in a second PCR of about 6 to 12 cycles were a sample-barcoded 5' primer and a J-beta primer mix. MiXCR was run by TCRdb on the 5' RACE reads, yielding one entry per CDR3 protein. The sample has 550,000 to 750,000 distinct CDR3 sequences; approximately 21% are singletons. The source material was blood. The receptors here all came from a man aged 65-85 years in good health.

The V gene is TRBV20-1, the J gene TRBJ1-2; D gene unclear. The CDR3 consists of 12 residues. The germline CDR1 and CDR2 sequences are DFQATT and SNEGSKA (reference sequence). Deletions cut 6 bases from V and 0 bases from J, with 8 bases between. In DNA, the CDR3 is TGCAGTGCGACGACATCTAACTATGGCTACACCTTC. The encoded protein is CSATTSNYGYTF.

This clonotype was found a few times. The V call is TRBV5-1, the J call TRBJ2-5, with D possibly TRBD2 on 6 matching bases. TRBJ2-7 matches the DNA end more closely, so the J call is doubtful. The CDR3 is made up of 14 amino acids. The germline V gene has CDR1 SGHRS and CDR2 YFSETQ. CDR3 region: CASSSRLGPYEQYF. The DNA of the CDR3 is TGCGCCAGCAGCTCGAGACTAGGACCTTACGAGCAGTACTTC.

This clonotype was counted once. The V gene is TRBV29-1, the J gene TRBJ2-3, with D hard to call. CDR3 size: 12 residues. Germline-derived CDR1 and CDR2 are SQVTM and ANQGSEA. Trimming pared 4 bases from V and 2 bases from J, leaving 7 bases between. For the CDR3, the DNA is TGCAGCGTTGGCTATTCCACAGATACGCAGTATTTT. Protein product: CSVGYSTDTQYF.

This clonotype was seen at least ten times. The genes are TRBV11-2 and TRBJ2-5; TRBD1 matches 7 bases. Matching the DNA end better, TRBJ2-7 makes the J call doubtful. Germline-derived CDR1 and CDR2 are SGHAT and FQNNGV. CDR3 length equals 15 residues. Here the CDR3 DNA reads TGTGCCAGCAGTCCTTATCGACAGGGATACTACGAGCAGTACTTC. As protein: CASSPYRQGYYEQYF.

This clonotype appeared a few times. The V call is TRBV6-5, the J call TRBJ2-7, with 8 bases matching TRBD1. This CDR3 contains 13 residues. Germline V gene lookup returns CDR1 MNHEY and CDR2 SVGAGI. With 6 bases clipped from V and 0 bases from J, the junction kept 1 base outside the gene matches. The CDR3 DNA sequence: TGTGCCAGCAGGGACAGGGTCTCCTACGAGCAGTACTTC. Its protein product is CASRDRVSYEQYF.

This clonotype was observed a handful of times. One junction end disagrees with the germline gene, perhaps due to a read error. This chain connects TRBV4-3 to TRBJ2-7; D ambiguous. This CDR3 has 15 residues. CDR1 and CDR2 from the germline V gene are LGHNA and YSLEER. The CDR3 protein is CASSQGVDGTYEQCF. CDR3 bases: TGCGCCAGCAGCCAAGGGGTAGACGGAACCTACGAGCAGTGCTTC.

This clonotype was counted between two and nine times. With a much larger clone just one base away, this may be a read error. The chain couples TRBV20-1 to TRBJ2-7; TRBD1 aligns across 10 bases. Germline loops: CDR1 DFQATT, CDR2 SNEGSKA (reference sequence). The CDR3 length is 16 residues. The chain's CDR3 is CSPRDRTGTGVSEQYF. The CDR3 DNA reads as TGCAGTCCTAGAGACCGAACCGGGACAGGGGTCAGCGAGCAGTACTTC.

The chain joins TRBV6-5 to TRBJ2-3; 7 bases match TRBD2. The junction had 8 bases not matched to a gene; V was cut back by 2 bases and J by 6 bases. CDR1 MNHEY and CDR2 SVGAGI come from the germline V gene. The CDR3 loop spans 15 amino acids. The chain's CDR3 is CASSYPSNGGDTQYF. The CDR3 nucleotides read TGTGCCAGCAGTTACCCTAGCAACGGGGGGGATACGCAGTATTTT.

The rearrangement uses TRBV20-1 and TRBJ2-7; D is ambiguous. Trimming took off 8 bases at V and 0 bases at J, with 8 bases between the two ends. Germline CDR1 DFQATT, CDR2 SNEGSKA (reference sequence). This CDR3 comprises 11 residues. In DNA form, the CDR3 reads TGCAGTCTACTAAACTCCTACGAGCAGTACTTC. Translation gives CSLLNSYEQYF.

There are a few counts of this clonotype. The V gene is TRBV20-1, the J gene TRBJ2-2; tentatively, D is TRBD1 (6 bases). The CDR3 extends over 14 amino acids. V dropped 4 bases and J dropped 0 bases, with 9 bases sitting between them. Germline V gene sequence: CDR1 DFQATT, CDR2 SNEGSKA (reference sequence). The CDR3 DNA reads TGCAGTGCTATCCGGGACACGAACACCGGGGAGCTGTTTTTT. Encoded protein: CSAIRDTNTGELFF.

The chain has TRBV4-3 and TRBJ2-2; D unclear. Trimming stripped 1 base from V and 3 bases from J, with 12 bases between. The CDR3 consists of 16 residues. Germline loops: CDR1 LGHNA, CDR2 YSLEER. CDR3 protein: CASSQVYPAYTGELFF. The CDR3 DNA reads as TGCGCCAGCAGCCAAGTATATCCGGCGTACACCGGGGAGCTGTTTTTT.

This clonotype was observed a few times. This sequence joins TRBV9 and TRBJ2-6; 10 bases match TRBD2. Trimming removed 0 bases from V and 0 bases from J; junction bases left unmatched: 6. The CDR3 is 19 amino acids. Germline assignment: CDR1 SGDLS and CDR2 YYNGEE. CDR3 sequence reads: CASSVAVLAGVSGANVLTF. The CDR3 region has the DNA TGTGCCAGCAGCGTAGCGGTGCTAGCGGGGGTCTCTGGGGCCAACGTCCTGACTTTC.